This T cell receptor (beta chain) was sequenced in a study of CD8+ T cells in alopecia areata. Whole-study results and caveats: Higher clonality was seen in lesional scalp than in normal scalp, especially in alopecia totalis/universalis. Clarity of TCR sharing across patients fell short of that in mice, possibly HLA-related.

CDR3 length equals 15 residues. Trimming stripped 0 bases from V and 1 base from J, with 10 bases between. Per the germline V gene, CDR1 is SGHRS and CDR2 is YFSETQ. On this clone: No antigen is known for it.

Reverse transcribed after extraction, RNA yielded cDNA as the sequencing template. The assay was immunoSEQ multiplex PCR, and TCRdb's table has in-frame clones only and misses some. Among around 100,000 clones listed, 55% were seen once. The chain employs TRBV5-1 and TRBJ2-5; D gene ambiguous. Sequencing was carried out using CD4+ T cells sorted from blood. The sequence was collected from a human donor in good health. The CDR3: CASSLVGPAQETQYF. DNA of the CDR3: TGCGCCAGCAGCTTGGTGGGCCCGGCCCAAGAGACCCAGTACTTC.